Shown below are 16 T cell receptor beta chains from a single sample sequenced in a study of T-cell memory formation after mild COVID-19. TCRdb reprocessed the 5' RACE reads via MiXCR and lists one record per CDR3 protein. Of about 390,000 distinct CDR3 sequences listed, roughly 21% are singletons. Sequencing used PBMCs or a T cell subset sorted from them (not recorded which). The receptors here all came from an adult woman who had mild COVID-19 (a few samples of this study predate the infection). Cell type and time point are not known.

The V and J genes are TRBV12-3 or TRBV12-4 and TRBJ2-3; 11 nucleotides align to TRBD2. V shed 3 bases, J shed 3 bases, and the junction held 14 bases outside the gene matches. This CDR3 comprises 19 residues. Here the CDR3 reads CASSFKLFLASGRTDTQYF. The CDR3 DNA is TGTGCCAGCAGTTTTAAGCTTTTCCTGGCTAGCGGGAGGACAGATACGCAGTATTTT.

The chain has TRBV24-1 and TRBJ2-1, with D possibly being TRBD1 (6 bases). The V end lost 1 base, the J end lost 5 bases, and 17 bases lay between the germline ends. This CDR3 contains 17 residues. Germline V gene sequence: CDR1 KGHDR, CDR2 SFDVKD. The CDR3 here is CATSDFKRGQRHNEQFF. The CDR3 nucleotides are TGTGCCACCAGTGATTTTAAACGGGGACAAAGGCACAATGAGCAGTTCTTC.

This clonotype has more than one count but fewer than ten. The V gene is TRBV2, the J gene TRBJ2-5; TRBD1 matches 7 bases. With 5 bases clipped from V and 1 base from J, the junction kept 10 bases outside the gene matches. Germline lookup yields CDR1 SNHLY and CDR2 FYNNEI. This CDR3 region has 16 residues. Here the CDR3 DNA reads TGTGCCAGCAGTCCGGGACAGAGGACCGTCCAAGAGACCCAGTACTTC. Amino acids: CASSPGQRTVQETQYF.

This clonotype was detected only a few times. J is TRBJ2-5 and V is TRBV3-1; TRBD2 aligns across 8 bases. This CDR3 contains 15 residues. Germline V gives CDR1 LGHDT, CDR2 YNNKEL (reference sequence). V was clipped by 0 bases and J by 5 bases; unmatched bases: 5. The DNA of the CDR3 is TGTGCCAGCAGCCAAGAGACTAGCGCCTATGAGACCCAGTACTTC. Translating it yields CASSQETSAYETQYF.

The chain joins TRBV24-1 to TRBJ2-3; 7 nucleotides align to TRBD1. CDR1 and CDR2 from the germline V gene are KGHDR and SFDVKD. Unmatched junction bases numbered 3, after V lost 4 bases and J lost 0 bases. The CDR3 consists of 15 residues. As DNA, the CDR3 is TGTGCCACCAGTGACCGGGACAGTAGCACAGATACGCAGTATTTT. Translation gives CATSDRDSSTDTQYF.

The chain employs TRBV7-6 and TRBJ2-1; possibly TRBD2 for D (7 bases). Deletions cut 5 bases from V and 8 bases from J, with 22 bases between. There are 16 residues in the CDR3. Germline CDR1 reads SGHVS; CDR2 reads FNYEAQ. CDR3 protein: CASSPDWGGPDHEQFF. Here the CDR3 DNA reads TGTGCCAGCAGCCCCGACTGGGGGGGGCCTGACCATGAGCAGTTCTTC.

The chain is built from TRBV18 and TRBJ1-4; D may be TRBD1 (6 bases). The germline gives CDR1 KGHSH, CDR2 LQKENI. This CDR3 is 14 amino acids long. Trimming left V 8 bases short and J 9 bases short, with 19 bases between. The CDR3 loop reads CASGEQGMKKKLFF. Here the CDR3 DNA reads TGTGCCAGCGGGGAACAGGGTATGAAGAAAAAACTGTTTTTT.

This clonotype was observed a handful of times. The rearrangement uses TRBV4-1 and TRBJ1-4; D is unclear. CDR1 is MGHRA and CDR2 is YSYEKL in the germline V gene. V was cut by 7 bases and J by 0 bases, with 15 bases left in between. The CDR3 covers 16 residues. CDR3 protein: CASNGELYATNEKLFF. The DNA for the CDR3 is TGCGCCAGCAATGGGGAGTTGTACGCAACTAATGAAAAACTGTTTTTT.

This chain joins TRBV6-1 and TRBJ2-7; D not resolved. The CDR3 contains 12 residues. Trimming took off 3 bases at V and 4 bases at J, with 7 bases between the two ends. Germline values: CDR1 MNHNS, CDR2 SASEGT. The CDR3 DNA reads as TGTGCCAGCAGTGATGGCAGATACGAGCAGTACTTC. It specifies CASSDGRYEQYF.

In its sample, this clonotype was seen a few times. The chain links TRBV6-6 to TRBJ2-1, with D possibly matching TRBD2 (7 bases). The CDR3 contains 14 residues. V was shortened by 9 bases and J by 3 bases, with 15 bases between the two germline ends. Germline lookup yields CDR1 MNHNY and CDR2 SVGAGI (reference sequence). The CDR3 DNA follows: TGTGCCAGTAAAGGGGGGGGCCACTACAATGAGCAGTTCTTC. It specifies CASKGGGHYNEQFF.

This clonotype was picked up many times. V is TRBV12-3 or TRBV12-4 and J is TRBJ2-1; D perhaps matches TRBD1 (5 bases). The V end lost 6 bases, the J end lost 10 bases, and 10 bases lay between the germline ends. The CDR3 is 11 amino acids. The chain's CDR3 is CASSPKGEQFF. Here the CDR3 DNA reads TGTGCCAGCAGCCCTAAGGGGGAGCAGTTCTTC.

The chain employs TRBV25-1 and TRBJ1-1; TRBD1 might be the D (5 bases). The V and J ends lost 1 base and 5 bases respectively, with 14 bases between them. Germline-derived CDR1 and CDR2 are MGHDK and SYGVNS. The CDR3 loop spans 15 amino acids. The CDR3 loop reads CASSELGDGGTEAFF. The DNA of the CDR3 is TGTGCCAGCAGTGAATTAGGGGACGGTGGGACTGAAGCTTTCTTT.

There are a few counts of this clonotype. This chain joins TRBV27 and TRBJ1-6; D gene uncertain. CDR1 is MNHEY and CDR2 is SMNVEV in the germline V gene (reference sequence). The V and J ends lost 6 bases and 3 bases respectively, with 3 bases between them. The CDR3 spans 12 residues. CDR3 sequence reads: CASRDYNSPLHF. Here the CDR3 DNA reads TGTGCCAGCAGGGACTATAATTCACCCCTCCACTTT.

CDR3 residues: CASSLQGQLGETQYF. The CDR3 region has the DNA TGTGCCAGCAGTCTCCAGGGCCAATTGGGAGAGACCCAGTACTTC. The rearrangement uses TRBV2 and TRBJ2-5, with D perhaps matching TRBD1 (5 bases). Germline V gives CDR1 SNHLY, CDR2 FYNNEI. The CDR3 consists of 15 residues. Trimming took 5 bases from V and 4 from J, leaving 17 bases between them. Full variable domain (rest looked up from reference TRBV2 and TRBJ2-5): EPEVTQTPSHQVTQMGQEVILRCVPISNHLYFYWYRQILGQKVEFLVSFYNNEISEKSEIFDDQFSVERPDGSNFTLKIRSTKLEDSAMYFCASSLQGQLGETQYFGPGTRLLVL.

This clonotype has only a few counts. The chain combines TRBV12-3 or TRBV12-4 with TRBJ2-5; D is uncertain. Trimming pared 5 bases from V and 5 bases from J, leaving 12 bases between. This CDR3 comprises 13 residues. CDR3 coding DNA: TGTGCCAGCAGTCAATACCAGGAGGAGACCCAGTACTTC. Translating it yields CASSQYQEETQYF.

The CDR3 spells CASSFPNRNTEAFF. CDR3 nucleotide sequence: TGTGCCAGCAGCTTCCCCAACAGGAACACTGAAGCTTTCTTT. The chain links TRBV7-9 to TRBJ1-1; no definite D call. This CDR3 contains 14 residues. The V gene's germline CDR1 is SEHNR and CDR2 FQNEAQ (reference sequence). The V and J ends lost 3 bases and 1 base respectively, with 9 bases between them.